This is a list of T cell receptor beta chains from one sample in a study of technical replicates of blood from several donors. Sequenced by immunoSEQ multiplex PCR; TCRdb stores in-frame clones only, minus some. Among around 69,000 clones listed, over 75% were seen once. Sequenced input: PBMCs. These receptors were taken from a human donor in good health. Some clones in this sample may be carry-over from other donors' samples. Each CDR3 is given with its conserved first and last residue. A D gene is named only where the DNA matches it firmly. Clone sizes are given selectively: once, few, many, or a class where the clone is expanded.

j_call: TRBJ2-7
d_call: TRBD2
clone_size: -
v_call: TRBV7-2
cdr3_nt: TGTGCCAGCAGCTTAGTTCCCAGCGGGAGGGGTTACGAGCAGTACTTC
cdr3_aa: CASSLVPSGRGYEQYF

j_call: TRBJ2-7
d_call: -
clone_size: -
v_call: TRBV11-2
cdr3_nt: TGTGCCAGCAGACCTTCACTAGGAACGAGATACGAGCAGTACTTC
cdr3_aa: CASRPSLGTRYEQYF

j_call: TRBJ2-3
d_call: TRBD2
clone_size: -
v_call: TRBV5-1
cdr3_nt: TGCGCCAGCAGTCGTATACTCCTAGCGGGGAGGACAGATACGCAGTATTTT
cdr3_aa: CASSRILLAGRTDTQYF

j_call: TRBJ1-2
d_call: -
clone_size: -
v_call: TRBV4-1
cdr3_nt: TGCGCCAGCAGCCAAGAAATGGGGGCAGGCTATGGCTACACCTTC
cdr3_aa: CASSQEMGAGYGYTF

j_call: TRBJ2-7
d_call: -
clone_size: -
v_call: TRBV5-1
cdr3_nt: TGCGCCAGCGCTCCTTTGACAGAAGCCTACGAGCAGTACTTC
cdr3_aa: CASAPLTEAYEQYF

j_call: TRBJ2-1
d_call: TRBD2
clone_size: -
v_call: TRBV5-4
cdr3_nt: TGTGCCAGCAGCTGGAGCGGGAGGGCTTACAATGAGCAGTTCTTC
cdr3_aa: CASSWSGRAYNEQFF

j_call: TRBJ1-6
d_call: -
clone_size: -
v_call: TRBV7-2
cdr3_nt: TGTGCCAGCAGCTTAGAAGGTCTGAGGAATTCACCCCTCCACTTT
cdr3_aa: CASSLEGLRNSPLHF

j_call: TRBJ2-3
d_call: -
clone_size: -
v_call: TRBV29-1
cdr3_nt: TGCAGCGTCAAGGGAGGGGGGCCTAGAAGCACAGATACGCAGTATTTT
cdr3_aa: CSVKGGGPRSTDTQYF

j_call: TRBJ2-1
d_call: -
clone_size: -
v_call: TRBV5-1
cdr3_nt: TGCGCCAGCAGCTTCTCCGGGAGCTACAATGAGCAGTTCTTC
cdr3_aa: CASSFSGSYNEQFF

j_call: TRBJ1-2
d_call: TRBD1
clone_size: -
v_call: TRBV5-6
cdr3_nt: TGTGCCAGCAGCTCCATGATGACAGGGGGAGAGGGCTACACCTTC
cdr3_aa: CASSSMMTGGEGYTF

j_call: TRBJ2-1
d_call: -
clone_size: -
v_call: TRBV30
cdr3_nt: TGTGCCTGCGGGAGTTCCTACAATGAGCAGTTCTTC
cdr3_aa: CACGSSYNEQFF

j_call: TRBJ2-1
d_call: TRBD1
clone_size: -
v_call: TRBV7-3
cdr3_nt: TGTGCCAGCAGCTTAGGCTGGCAGGGGGCTGGGTATGAGCAGTTCTTC
cdr3_aa: CASSLGWQGAGYEQFF

j_call: TRBJ2-1
d_call: -
clone_size: few
v_call: TRBV11-3
cdr3_nt: TGTGCCAGCAGCTTAGATCTGAATGAGCAGTTCTTC
cdr3_aa: CASSLDLNEQFF

j_call: TRBJ1-6
d_call: -
clone_size: -
v_call: TRBV7-9
cdr3_nt: TGTGCCAGCAGCTTAGTTAGGGCGGAGGATTCACCCCTCCACTTT
cdr3_aa: CASSLVRAEDSPLHF

j_call: TRBJ2-7
d_call: -
clone_size: -
v_call: TRBV7-2
cdr3_nt: TGTGCCAGCAGCCATACCGGGACTGCCTCCTACGAGCAGTACTTC
cdr3_aa: CASSHTGTASYEQYF

j_call: TRBJ2-7
d_call: TRBD2
clone_size: -
v_call: TRBV5-6
cdr3_nt: TGTGCCAGCAGCCGGACTAGCGGGGGGTCCTACGAGCAGTACTTC
cdr3_aa: CASSRTSGGSYEQYF

j_call: TRBJ2-3
d_call: -
clone_size: -
v_call: TRBV6-5
cdr3_nt: TGTGCCAGCAGTTACTCGAGTCCTGACACAGATACGCAGTATTTT
cdr3_aa: CASSYSSPDTDTQYF

j_call: TRBJ2-6
d_call: TRBD2
clone_size: -
v_call: TRBV6-1
cdr3_nt: TGTGCCAGCAGTGGGACTAGCGGGATCTCTGGGGCCAACGTCCTGACTTTC
cdr3_aa: CASSGTSGISGANVLTF

j_call: TRBJ1-2
d_call: -
clone_size: -
v_call: TRBV6-5
cdr3_nt: TGTGCCAGCACCTCGCGGGATCTCTATGGCTACACCTTC
cdr3_aa: CASTSRDLYGYTF

j_call: TRBJ2-6
d_call: -
clone_size: -
v_call: TRBV9
cdr3_nt: TGTGCCAGCAGCGTTTCAGGGTTTGGGGCCAACGTCCTGACTTTC
cdr3_aa: CASSVSGFGANVLTF

j_call: TRBJ2-3
d_call: TRBD2
clone_size: -
v_call: TRBV10-3
cdr3_nt: TGTGCCACCTCGGGCGGGGGGGCCTTAGATACGCAGTATTTT
cdr3_aa: CATSGGGALDTQYF

j_call: TRBJ2-5
d_call: TRBD2
clone_size: -
v_call: TRBV5-6
cdr3_nt: TGTGCCAGCAGCTGGAGGGCCCTGGGAGGGGAGACCCAGTACTTC
cdr3_aa: CASSWRALGGETQYF

j_call: TRBJ2-5
d_call: -
clone_size: -
v_call: TRBV7-9
cdr3_nt: TGTGCCAGCAGCTTAGGAGCGGTTCTAGGGTGGCAAGAGACCCAGTACTTC
cdr3_aa: CASSLGAVLGWQETQYF

j_call: TRBJ2-5
d_call: -
clone_size: -
v_call: TRBV6-6
cdr3_nt: TGTGCCAGCAGTCGCCGGGACACTAAAGAGACCCAGTACTTC
cdr3_aa: CASSRRDTKETQYF

j_call: TRBJ1-6
d_call: TRBD1
clone_size: -
v_call: TRBV9
cdr3_nt: TGTGCCAGCTCTCCAGGGGGTAATTCACCCCTCCACTTT
cdr3_aa: CASSPGGNSPLHF

j_call: TRBJ2-5
d_call: TRBD1
clone_size: -
v_call: TRBV9
cdr3_nt: TGTGCCAGCGCCCAGGGGGCCCAAGAGACCCAGTACTTC
cdr3_aa: CASAQGAQETQYF

j_call: TRBJ2-2
d_call: TRBD1
clone_size: -
v_call: TRBV27
cdr3_nt: TGTGCCAGCAGTATGACAGGGAGCACCGGGGAGCTGTTTTTT
cdr3_aa: CASSMTGSTGELFF

j_call: TRBJ2-1
d_call: -
clone_size: -
v_call: TRBV7-2
cdr3_nt: TGTGCCAGCAGCTTAAACGGAGTTTACAATGAGCAGTTCTTC
cdr3_aa: CASSLNGVYNEQFF

j_call: TRBJ1-2
d_call: -
clone_size: once
v_call: TRBV21-1
cdr3_nt: TGTGCCAGGGGGGGGTATGGCTACACCTTC
cdr3_aa: CARGGYGYTF

j_call: TRBJ2-5
d_call: -
clone_size: once
v_call: TRBV11-2
cdr3_nt: TGTGCCAGCAGCCAGACGGAACGGGGCCAGTACTTC
cdr3_aa: CASSQTERGQYF

j_call: TRBJ2-7
d_call: -
clone_size: -
v_call: TRBV12-1
cdr3_nt: TGTGCCAGCAGCTTTGGGGGCAGCCGCTACGAGCAGTACTTC
cdr3_aa: CASSFGGSRYEQYF

j_call: TRBJ2-5
d_call: -
clone_size: -
v_call: TRBV18
cdr3_nt: TGTGCCAGCTCACCCGGGTTCTGGGAGACCCAGTACTTC
cdr3_aa: CASSPGFWETQYF

j_call: TRBJ2-5
d_call: TRBD1
clone_size: -
v_call: TRBV6-5
cdr3_nt: TGTGCCAGCAGCTCCAACCGGGACAGCCAAGAGACCCAGTACTTC
cdr3_aa: CASSSNRDSQETQYF

j_call: TRBJ2-3
d_call: -
clone_size: -
v_call: TRBV6-5
cdr3_nt: TGTGCCAGCAGTTATCAAAGCAGCGCTACGCAGTATTTT
cdr3_aa: CASSYQSSATQYF

j_call: TRBJ1-2
d_call: -
clone_size: -
v_call: TRBV15
cdr3_nt: TGTGCCACCAGCAGAGATCAGCCAGGCGGAAGGGGAAACTATGGCTACACCTTC
cdr3_aa: CATSRDQPGGRGNYGYTF

j_call: TRBJ2-7
d_call: TRBD1
clone_size: -
v_call: TRBV11-1
cdr3_nt: TGTGCCAGCAGGTTTCAGGGGGCATCCTACGAGCAGTACTTC
cdr3_aa: CASRFQGASYEQYF

j_call: TRBJ2-1
d_call: -
clone_size: -
v_call: TRBV7-6
cdr3_nt: TGTGCCAGCAGCTTAGGCGTAAGCTCCTACAATGAGCAGTTCTTC
cdr3_aa: CASSLGVSSYNEQFF

j_call: TRBJ1-5
d_call: TRBD1
clone_size: -
v_call: TRBV10-3
cdr3_nt: TGTGCCATCAGCCGACAGGGGTCCAATCAGCCCCAGCATTTT
cdr3_aa: CAISRQGSNQPQHF

j_call: TRBJ1-5
d_call: -
clone_size: -
v_call: TRBV7-2
cdr3_nt: TGTGCCAGCAGCTTAGGGGCAGGCCTCTGGGATCAGCCCCAGCATTTT
cdr3_aa: CASSLGAGLWDQPQHF

j_call: TRBJ2-7
d_call: TRBD2
clone_size: -
v_call: TRBV6-4
cdr3_nt: TGTGCCAGCAGCCCCCGGACTAGGTTC
cdr3_aa: CASSPRTRF

j_call: TRBJ1-2
d_call: -
clone_size: -
v_call: TRBV6-6
cdr3_nt: TGTGCCAGCAGTTACTCGGGAAACAGGGATGGTGGCTACACCTTC
cdr3_aa: CASSYSGNRDGGYTF

j_call: TRBJ2-4
d_call: -
clone_size: -
v_call: TRBV15
cdr3_nt: TGTGCCACCAGCAGAGATAGAACAGAGGGAAACATTCAGTACTTC
cdr3_aa: CATSRDRTEGNIQYF

j_call: TRBJ1-6
d_call: -
clone_size: -
v_call: TRBV6-5
cdr3_nt: TGTGCCAGCACCGAGGTTGGTTCTAATTCACCCCTCCACTTT
cdr3_aa: CASTEVGSNSPLHF

j_call: TRBJ2-6
d_call: -
clone_size: -
v_call: TRBV5-4
cdr3_nt: TGTGCCAGCAGTCCCCAGATCTCTGGGGCCAACGTCCTGACTTTC
cdr3_aa: CASSPQISGANVLTF

j_call: TRBJ2-7
d_call: -
clone_size: -
v_call: TRBV16
cdr3_nt: TGTGCCAGCAGCCGTCTCTCTTACGAGCAGTACTTC
cdr3_aa: CASSRLSYEQYF